Listed here are 11 T cell receptor beta chains from one sample, sequenced in a study of identical twins (dated by TCRdb to the mid-2010s). Library creation used 5' RACE. TCRdb records Illumina HiSeq 2000 as the sequencer. Starting from the raw public reads, TCRdb applied fastp trimming at Q25, assembled clones with MiXCR and retained in-frame beta chains. Every distinct CDR3 protein forms one entry, paired with its most common genes and DNA. The table for this sample lists about 570,000 distinct CDR3 sequences; around a tenth of them were counted only once. In total, the top ten clones hold 3% of the sample. This sample was shared with a second study, whose subject was yellow fever vaccine responses in identical twins.

The sequenced sample was PBMCs. All receptors come from a woman aged 18 to 35 in good health.

J is TRBJ2-5 and V is TRBV15; 8 positions agree with TRBD1. CDR3 size: 15 residues. The J segment lost 4 bases and the V segment lost 0 bases, leaving 4 bases of the junction unmatched. Looked up from germline, CDR1 is LNHNV and CDR2 is YYDKDF (reference sequence). DNA for the CDR3: TGTGCCACCAGCAGAGATGCAGACAGGGGAGAGACCCAGTACTTC. Amino acid sequence: CATSRDADRGETQYF.

This clonotype has only a few counts. The V gene is TRBV30, the J gene TRBJ2-2, with D uncertain. Per germline, CDR1 GTSNPN and CDR2 SVGIG (reference sequence). Trimming removed 0 bases from V and 4 bases from J, with 3 bases in between. CDR3 length: 12 residues. CDR3 residues: CAWSVTTGELFF. The CDR3 coding sequence is TGTGCCTGGAGTGTCACCACCGGGGAGCTGTTTTTT.

This clonotype was seen at least ten times. The chain is built from TRBV28 and TRBJ2-7; TRBD1 matches 7 bases. V gave up 5 bases and J gave up 3 bases; unmatched junction bases: 4. The CDR3 runs to 13 residues. Germline-derived CDR1 and CDR2 are MDHEN and SYDVKM. The CDR3 nucleotides are TGTGCCAGCAGTCCGGGACAGCTCTACGAGCAGTACTTC. It is translated as CASSPGQLYEQYF.

This clonotype was seen many times. The chain recombines TRBV12-3 or TRBV12-4 with TRBJ2-1, with TRBD1 identical over 10 bases. Losses at the gene ends were 6 bases for V and 10 bases for J; bases not matched to a gene: 0. CDR3 length: 11 amino acids. CDR3 DNA sequence: TGTGCCAGCAGGGACAGGGGGGAGCAGTTCTTC. Translating gives CASRDRGEQFF.

This clonotype has only a few counts. The rearrangement joins TRBV6-2 or TRBV6-3 to TRBJ2-5; D might be TRBD1 (5 bases). The CDR3 has 16 residues. Trimming stripped 6 bases from V and 2 bases from J, with 19 bases between. CDR1 and CDR2 (germline): MNHEY, SVGEGT. Here the CDR3 DNA reads TGTGCCAGCAGCCCCTACAGGTCGACTGTTCAAGAGACCCAGTACTTC. Translated, it gives CASSPYRSTVQETQYF.

In its sample, this clonotype was seen a few times. The chain has TRBV3-1 and TRBJ2-7; D gene unclear. The CDR3 loop spans 12 amino acids. Germline V lookup: CDR1 LGHDT, CDR2 YNNKEL (reference sequence). V dropped 3 bases and J dropped 7 bases, with 10 bases sitting between them. The CDR3 loop is CASSHRSGEQYF. Written as DNA, the CDR3 is TGTGCCAGCAGCCATAGGAGTGGGGAGCAGTACTTC.

This clonotype was seen more than once but under ten times. The V and J genes are TRBV3-1 and TRBJ2-3, with D possibly matching TRBD2 (5 bases). V gave up 1 base and J gave up 0 bases, with 8 bases separating them. The germline V gene encodes CDR1 LGHDT and CDR2 YNNKEL (reference sequence). The CDR3 extends over 15 amino acids. CDR3 bases: TGTGCCAGCAGCCAAGTAGGGAGTAGCACAGATACGCAGTATTTT. The encoded protein is CASSQVGSSTDTQYF.

The chain is built from TRBV6-2 or TRBV6-3 and TRBJ2-3; 9 nucleotides align to TRBD1. The CDR3 is 15 residues long. V lost 6 bases and J lost 7; bases outside the gene matches: 11. The germline CDR1 and CDR2 sequences are MNHEY and SVGEGT. CDR3 loop: CASSPGQGLSNTQYF. The CDR3 DNA reads as TGTGCCAGCAGCCCGGGACAGGGCTTGTCAAATACGCAGTATTTT.

This clonotype was seen more than once but under ten times. The chain couples TRBV28 to TRBJ2-4; D is perhaps TRBD1 (6 bases). The germline CDR1 and CDR2 sequences are MDHEN and SYDVKM. Trimming removed 3 bases at V and 0 bases at J, with 15 bases between. CDR3 length equals 17 residues. The CDR3 DNA follows: TGTGCCAGCAGTTTTCGGGACATCCCTCTAGCCAAAAACATTCAGTACTTC. This gives the protein CASSFRDIPLAKNIQYF.

The J gene is TRBJ2-7, the V gene TRBV11-2, with D unresolved. This CDR3 contains 17 residues. CDR1 and CDR2 (germline): SGHAT, FQNNGV. Trimming stripped 0 bases from V and 0 bases from J, with 15 bases between. The CDR3 coding sequence is TGTGCCAGCAGCTTAGAGGCCGCGTGGCGGCCCTCCTACGAGCAGTACTTC. It codes for CASSLEAAWRPSYEQYF.

This clonotype was seen many times. This chain connects TRBV27 to TRBJ1-6; no clear D gene. CDR1 is MNHEY and CDR2 is SMNVEV in the germline V gene (reference sequence). This CDR3 comprises 15 residues. V lost 5 bases and J lost 4, with 12 bases in between. CDR3 bases: TGTGCCAGCAGTCCCCGGACGGATTATAATTCACCCCTCCACTTT. This encodes CASSPRTDYNSPLHF.